The entry that follows covers one T cell receptor beta chain sequence. Original methodology: How many nucleated cells were present was estimated from reference gene primer amplification. Clones were read by immunoSEQ multiplex PCR, and TCRdb kept only the in-frame ones, dropping some. The V and J calls and clone size come from that table; D and trimming were worked out from the DNA. The repertoire consists of roughly 100,000 clones, with about 79% occurring once and the leading ten covering roughly 6.2%. The sample belongs to a study of blood T cell repertoires in COVID-19. Sample: peripheral blood. This clonotype was obtained from a man older than 75 with COVID-19, enrolled during active disease.

DNA of the CDR3: TGTGCCAGCAGCCCCGCCGGGACAGGGTTAGGCTACACCTTC. It encodes CASSPAGTGLGYTF. The rearrangement links TRBV14 to TRBJ1-2; 9 bases are a match to TRBD1. The length of the CDR3 is 14 residues. The germline V gene encodes CDR1 SGHDN and CDR2 FVKESK. The V segment lost 4 bases and the J segment 8 bases; nucleotides outside the gene matches: 8.